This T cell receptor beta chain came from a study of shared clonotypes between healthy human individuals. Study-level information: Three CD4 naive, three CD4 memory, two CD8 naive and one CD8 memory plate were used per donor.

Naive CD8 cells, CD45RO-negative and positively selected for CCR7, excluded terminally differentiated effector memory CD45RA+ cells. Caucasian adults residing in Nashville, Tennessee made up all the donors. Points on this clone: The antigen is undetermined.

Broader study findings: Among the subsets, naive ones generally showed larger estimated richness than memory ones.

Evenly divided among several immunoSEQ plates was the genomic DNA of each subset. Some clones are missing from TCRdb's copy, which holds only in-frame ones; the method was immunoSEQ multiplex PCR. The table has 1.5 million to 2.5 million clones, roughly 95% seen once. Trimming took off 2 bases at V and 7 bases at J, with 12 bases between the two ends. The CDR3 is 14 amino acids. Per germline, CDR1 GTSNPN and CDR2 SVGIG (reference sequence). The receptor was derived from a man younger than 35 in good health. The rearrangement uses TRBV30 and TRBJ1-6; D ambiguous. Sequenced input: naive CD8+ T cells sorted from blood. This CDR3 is CAWSQPDPNSPLHF. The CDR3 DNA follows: TGTGCCTGGAGTCAACCGGATCCAAATTCACCCCTCCACTTT.